This T cell receptor beta chain was retrieved from a study of lymphopenia after photon versus proton radiotherapy. This clone showed up just a few times. TCRdb's copy holds only in-frame clones and misses some; the assay was immunoSEQ multiplex PCR. Of 53,000 or so clones in the sample, about 86% were seen once. Unmatched junction bases numbered 4, after V lost 4 bases and J lost 5 bases. Looked up from germline, CDR1 is SGHRS and CDR2 is YFSETQ. The CDR3 is made up of 15 amino acids. This receptor was obtained from a man aged 50 to 59 with gastric cancer. The material was peripheral blood, obtained from a patient treated with photon-based radiotherapy. This chain uses TRBV5-1 with TRBJ2-3, with 13 positions matching TRBD2. DNA of the CDR3: TGCGCCAGCAGCGGCGGACTAGCGGGAGTAGATACGCAGTATTTT. Its translation: CASSGGLAGVDTQYF. Full variable domain (remainder filled in from reference TRBV5-1 and TRBJ2-3): KAGVTQTPRYLIKTRGQQVTLSCSPISGHRSVSWYQQTPGQGLQFLFEYFSETQRNKGNFPGRFSGRQFSNSRSEMNVSTLELGDSALYLCASSGGLAGVDTQYFGPGTRLTVL.